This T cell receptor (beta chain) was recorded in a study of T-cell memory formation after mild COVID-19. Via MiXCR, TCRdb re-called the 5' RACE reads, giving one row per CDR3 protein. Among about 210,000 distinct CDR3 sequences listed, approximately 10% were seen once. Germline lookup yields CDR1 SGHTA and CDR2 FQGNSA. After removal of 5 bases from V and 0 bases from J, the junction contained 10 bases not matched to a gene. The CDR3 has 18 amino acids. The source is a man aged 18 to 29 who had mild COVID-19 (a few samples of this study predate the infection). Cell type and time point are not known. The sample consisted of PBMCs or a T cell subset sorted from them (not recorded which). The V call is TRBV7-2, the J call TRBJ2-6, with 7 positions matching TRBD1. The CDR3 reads CASSRTGQPTSGANVLTF. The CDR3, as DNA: TGTGCCAGCAGCCGAACGGGACAGCCCACCTCTGGGGCCAACGTCCTGACTTTC.